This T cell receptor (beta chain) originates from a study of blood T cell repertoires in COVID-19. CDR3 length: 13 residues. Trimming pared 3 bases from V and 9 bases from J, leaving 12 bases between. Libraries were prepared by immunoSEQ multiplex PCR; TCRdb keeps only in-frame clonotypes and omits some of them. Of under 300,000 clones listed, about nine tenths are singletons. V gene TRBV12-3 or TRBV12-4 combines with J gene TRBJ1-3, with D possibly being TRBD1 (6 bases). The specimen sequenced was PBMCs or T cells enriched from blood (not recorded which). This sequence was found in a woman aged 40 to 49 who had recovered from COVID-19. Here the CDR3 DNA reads TGTGCCAGCAGTTTTGGGGGGGCGTCCACCATATATTTT. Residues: CASSFGGASTIYF.